The T cell receptor beta chain under discussion was sequenced for a study of CD8+CD57+ T cells in acquired aplastic anemia. CDR3 and TCR beta VDJ profiling relied on genomic DNA as the template. TCRdb re-derived calls from the reads in MiXCR, one entry per CDR3 protein. The sample lists about 420,000 distinct CDR3 sequences; 65% to 75% were seen once. Germline loops: CDR1 SGHTA, CDR2 FQGTGA. The CDR3 adds up to 13 amino acids, both ends counted. Comments on this clonotype: This CDR3 fails to terminate in the conserved phenylalanine or tryptophan, so it likely reflects a read error. The DNA is left out, because the CDR3 cannot be placed on it with certainty; the CDR3 is given as TCRdb lists it.

The genes are TRBV7-3 and TRBJ1-2. The source material was sorted CD4+, CD8+, or CD8+CD57+ T cells (not recorded which) from PBMCs. The receptor comes from a human donor in good health, serving as a control. CDR3: CASSSHKDYGNTV.